Included here is one TCR beta chain sequence, with context. The source of the sample is a study of cytomegalovirus exposure and HLA in healthy donors. Study-wide background: The 650 to 850 first-cohort repertoires and the approximately 130 validation repertoires shared the same platform, a later analysis reported.

Data came from immunoSEQ multiplex PCR; TCRdb stores just in-frame clones and leaves some out. The data hold about 400,000 clones, with 86% observed a single time. The CDR3 runs to 13 residues. V was pared by 2 bases and J by 3 bases, with 8 bases between. Germline V gene sequence: CDR1 SGHNT, CDR2 YYREEE (reference sequence). The TCR comes from a woman under 30 in good health and CMV-seronegative. Sequenced input: PBMCs. This chain connects TRBV5-4 to TRBJ2-5; D possibly corresponds to TRBD1 (6 bases). The CDR3 sequence is CASSFRQEETQYF. DNA for the CDR3: TGTGCCAGCAGCTTTAGACAGGAAGAGACCCAGTACTTC.